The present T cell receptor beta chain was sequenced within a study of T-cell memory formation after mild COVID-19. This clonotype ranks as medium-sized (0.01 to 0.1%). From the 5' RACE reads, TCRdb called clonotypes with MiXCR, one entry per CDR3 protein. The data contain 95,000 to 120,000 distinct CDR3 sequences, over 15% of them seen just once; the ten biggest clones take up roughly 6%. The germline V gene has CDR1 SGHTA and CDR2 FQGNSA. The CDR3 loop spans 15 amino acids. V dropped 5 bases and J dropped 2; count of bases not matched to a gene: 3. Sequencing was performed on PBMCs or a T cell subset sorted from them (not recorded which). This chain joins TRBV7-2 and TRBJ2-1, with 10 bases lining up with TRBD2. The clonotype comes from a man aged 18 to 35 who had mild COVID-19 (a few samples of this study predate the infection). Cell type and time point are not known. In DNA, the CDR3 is TGTGCCAGCAGCCAGCTAGCGGGGGCCTACAATGAGCAGTTCTTC. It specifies CASSQLAGAYNEQFF.